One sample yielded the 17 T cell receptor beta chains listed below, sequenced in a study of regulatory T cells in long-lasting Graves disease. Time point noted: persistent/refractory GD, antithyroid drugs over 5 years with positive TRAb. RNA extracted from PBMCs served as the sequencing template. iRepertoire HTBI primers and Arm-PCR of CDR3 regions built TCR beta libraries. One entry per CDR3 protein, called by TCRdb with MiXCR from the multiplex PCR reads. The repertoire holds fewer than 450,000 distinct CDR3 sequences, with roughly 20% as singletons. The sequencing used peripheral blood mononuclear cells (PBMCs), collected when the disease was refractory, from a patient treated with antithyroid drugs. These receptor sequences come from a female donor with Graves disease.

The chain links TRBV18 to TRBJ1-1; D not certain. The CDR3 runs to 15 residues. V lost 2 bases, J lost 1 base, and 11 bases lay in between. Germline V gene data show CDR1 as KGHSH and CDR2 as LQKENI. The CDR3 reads CASSPEGLGNTEAFF. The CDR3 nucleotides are TGTGCCAGCTCACCAGAGGGCCTCGGGAACACTGAAGCTTTCTTT.

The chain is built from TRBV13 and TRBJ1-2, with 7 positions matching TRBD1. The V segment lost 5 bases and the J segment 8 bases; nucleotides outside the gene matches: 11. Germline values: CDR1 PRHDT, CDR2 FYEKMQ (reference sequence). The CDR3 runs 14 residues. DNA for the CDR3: TGTGCCAGCAGCAGAGGACAGGCGACAGGGGGCTACACCTTC. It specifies CASSRGQATGGYTF. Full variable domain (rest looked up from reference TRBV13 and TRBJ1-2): AAGVIQSPRHLIKEKRETATLKCYPIPRHDTVYWYQQGPGQDPQFLISFYEKMQSDKGSIPDRFSAQQFSDYHSELNMSSLELGDSALYFCASSRGQATGGYTFGSGTRLTVV.

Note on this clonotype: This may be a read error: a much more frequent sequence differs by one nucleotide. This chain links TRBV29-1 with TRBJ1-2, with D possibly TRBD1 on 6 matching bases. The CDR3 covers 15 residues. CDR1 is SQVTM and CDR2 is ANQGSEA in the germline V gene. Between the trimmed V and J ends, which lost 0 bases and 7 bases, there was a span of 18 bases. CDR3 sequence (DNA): TGCAGCGTTGAAGATCGCGGTCGGGGGGCAGTTGGCTACACCTTC. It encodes CSVEDRGRGAVGYTF.

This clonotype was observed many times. CDR3 residues: CASSLDSTLLISYEQYF. CDR3 sequence (DNA): TGTGCCAGCAGCTTAGATTCCACCCTCCTAATCTCCTACGAGCAGTACTTC. This rearrangement joins TRBV7-8 to TRBJ2-7; D not resolved. V dropped 1 base and J dropped 0 bases, with 16 bases sitting between them. Per germline, CDR1 SGHVS and CDR2 FQNEAQ. The CDR3 sequence is 17 residues long.

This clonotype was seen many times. The CDR3 DNA is TGTGCCTGGAATTACCGGGGGCGAGGAGGTGGCTACACCTTC. It translates to CAWNYRGRGGGYTF. The V and J genes are TRBV30 and TRBJ1-2, with TRBD1 as a possible D gene (6 bases). Trimming left V 4 bases short and J 7 bases short, with 19 bases between. The CDR3 runs to 14 residues. Germline V gives CDR1 GTSNPN, CDR2 SVGIG (reference sequence).

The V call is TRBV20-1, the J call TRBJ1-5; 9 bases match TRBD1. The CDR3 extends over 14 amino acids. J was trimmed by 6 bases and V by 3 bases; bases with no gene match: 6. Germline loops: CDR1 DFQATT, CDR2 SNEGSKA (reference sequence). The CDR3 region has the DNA TGCAGTGCTAGTACAGGGGGCTATCGTCAGCCCCAGCATTTT. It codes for CSASTGGYRQPQHF.

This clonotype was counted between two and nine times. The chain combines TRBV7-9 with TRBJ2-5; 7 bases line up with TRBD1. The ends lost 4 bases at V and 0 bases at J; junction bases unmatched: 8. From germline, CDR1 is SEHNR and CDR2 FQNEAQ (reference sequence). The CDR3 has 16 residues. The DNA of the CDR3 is TGTGCCAGCAGCTCCCAAGTGGGGACAGACCAAGAGACCCAGTACTTC. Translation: CASSSQVGTDQETQYF.

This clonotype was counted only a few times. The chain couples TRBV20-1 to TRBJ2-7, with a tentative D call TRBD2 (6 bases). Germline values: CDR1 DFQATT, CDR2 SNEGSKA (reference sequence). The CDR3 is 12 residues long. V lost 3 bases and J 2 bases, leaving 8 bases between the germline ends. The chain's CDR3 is CSARREAYEQYF. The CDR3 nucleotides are TGCAGTGCTAGGCGGGAAGCCTACGAGCAGTACTTC.

Here the CDR3 reads CASSIFQGLTGELFF. The CDR3, as DNA: TGTGCCAGTAGTATATTTCAGGGGCTTACCGGGGAGCTGTTTTTT. This sequence joins TRBV19 and TRBJ2-2; a weak D match, TRBD1 (6 bases). Germline V lookup: CDR1 LNHDA, CDR2 SQIVND (reference sequence). V was cut by 2 bases and J by 5 bases, with 12 bases left in between. The CDR3 extends over 15 amino acids.

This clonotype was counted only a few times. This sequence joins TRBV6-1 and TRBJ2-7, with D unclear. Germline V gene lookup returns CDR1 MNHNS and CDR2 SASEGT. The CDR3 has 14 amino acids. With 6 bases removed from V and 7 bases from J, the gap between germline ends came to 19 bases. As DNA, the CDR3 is TGTGCCAGCAGGGAGACGGACGGTCCTTGGGAGCAGTACTTC. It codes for CASRETDGPWEQYF.

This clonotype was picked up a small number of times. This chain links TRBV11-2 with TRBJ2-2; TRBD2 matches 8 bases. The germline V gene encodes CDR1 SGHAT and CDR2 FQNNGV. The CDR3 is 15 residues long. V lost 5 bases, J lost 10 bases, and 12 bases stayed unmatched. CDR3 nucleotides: TGTGCCAGCAGCCCCCAGGAGCGGGAGTATGAGGAGCTGTTTTTT. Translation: CASSPQEREYEELFF.

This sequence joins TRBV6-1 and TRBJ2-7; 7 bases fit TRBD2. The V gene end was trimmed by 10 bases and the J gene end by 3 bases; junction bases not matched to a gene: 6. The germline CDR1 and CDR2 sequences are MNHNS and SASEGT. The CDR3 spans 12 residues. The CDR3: CATRGVGYEQYF. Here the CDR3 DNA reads TGTGCCACCCGGGGGGTCGGCTACGAGCAGTACTTC.

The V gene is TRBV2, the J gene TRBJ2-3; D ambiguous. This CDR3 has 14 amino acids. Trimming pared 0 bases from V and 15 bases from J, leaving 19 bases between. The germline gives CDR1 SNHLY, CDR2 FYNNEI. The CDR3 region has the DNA TGTGCCAGCAGTGAAGCGCTTGTGACATCCCACCATTATTTT. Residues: CASSEALVTSHHYF.

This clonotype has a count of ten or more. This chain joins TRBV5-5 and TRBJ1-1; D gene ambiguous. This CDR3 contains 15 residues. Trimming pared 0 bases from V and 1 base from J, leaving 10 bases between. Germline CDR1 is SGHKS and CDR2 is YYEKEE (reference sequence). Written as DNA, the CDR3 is TGTGCCAGCAGCTTGGAATGGTACCCGAACACTGAAGCTTTCTTT. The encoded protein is CASSLEWYPNTEAFF.

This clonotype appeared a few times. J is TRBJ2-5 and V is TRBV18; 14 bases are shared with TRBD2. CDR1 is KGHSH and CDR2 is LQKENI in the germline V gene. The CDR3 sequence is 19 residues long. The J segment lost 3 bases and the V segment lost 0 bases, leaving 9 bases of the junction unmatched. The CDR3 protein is CASSPPRFLTSGREETQYF. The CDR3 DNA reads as TGTGCCAGCTCACCACCCCGGTTCCTGACTAGCGGGAGGGAAGAGACCCAGTACTTC.

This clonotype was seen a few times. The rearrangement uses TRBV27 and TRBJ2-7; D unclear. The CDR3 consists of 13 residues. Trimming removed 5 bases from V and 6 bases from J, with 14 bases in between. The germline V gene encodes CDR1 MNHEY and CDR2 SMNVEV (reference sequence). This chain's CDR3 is CASSPLLAGEQYF. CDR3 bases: TGTGCCAGCAGTCCCCTCCTGGCAGGCGAGCAGTACTTC.

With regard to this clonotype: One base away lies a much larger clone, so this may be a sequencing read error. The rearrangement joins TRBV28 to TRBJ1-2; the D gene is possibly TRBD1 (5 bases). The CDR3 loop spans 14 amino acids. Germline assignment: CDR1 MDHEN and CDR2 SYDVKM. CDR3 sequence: CASGPGTVTSGHTF. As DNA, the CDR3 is TGTGCCAGCGGACCAGGGACGGTAACTAGTGGCCACACCTTC.